Each of the 20 T cell receptor beta chains below was sequenced from the same sample in a study of shared clonotypes between healthy human individuals. Method: immunoSEQ multiplex PCR; TCRdb's copy keeps in-frame clones and lacks some. This table holds some 1,100,000 clones, approximately 80% found once. The sample taken for sequencing was memory CD4+ T cells from PBMCs. Specified subset: CD45RA-negative fraction. The receptors were sampled from a man younger than 30 in good health. Some clones in this sample may be carry-over from other donors' samples.

The chain recombines TRBV2 with TRBJ2-5; a weak D match, TRBD1 (5 bases). The CDR3 totals 11 residues. Trimming shortened V by 11 bases and J by 4 bases, and 11 bases separated the two germline ends. CDR1 is SNHLY and CDR2 is FYNNEI in the germline V gene. This chain's CDR3 is CAPLRGETQYF. The CDR3 bases are TGTGCCCCCCTTAGGGGAGAGACCCAGTACTTC.

The chain couples TRBV18 to TRBJ1-1, with D possibly TRBD1 on 6 matching bases. The CDR3 runs to 17 residues. Trimming left V 3 bases short and J 5 bases short, with 22 bases between. Germline CDR1 and CDR2: KGHSH and LQKENI. The CDR3 region has the DNA TGTGCCAGCTCACCCCCCGGGACACCCCTAAGGGGAACTGAAGCTTTCTTT. It yields the protein CASSPPGTPLRGTEAFF. The full variable domain, in which reference TRBV18 and TRBJ1-1 provide the parts outside the CDR3, is NAGVMQNPRHLVRRRGQEARLRCSPMKGHSHVYWYRQLPEEGLKFMVYLQKENIIDESGMPKERFSAEFPKEGPSILRIQQVVRGDSAAYFCASSPPGTPLRGTEAFFGQGTRLTVV.

This clone has just a few counts. The chain links TRBV7-8 to TRBJ2-3; TRBD1 or TRBD2 may be the D gene (5 bases each). V gave up 2 bases and J gave up 0 bases, with 9 bases separating them. This CDR3 contains 15 residues. In germline, CDR1 is SGHVS, CDR2 FQNEAQ. CDR3 sequence reads: CASSLWDPSTDTQYF. The CDR3 region has the DNA TGTGCCAGCAGCTTATGGGACCCTAGCACAGATACGCAGTATTTT.

The genes are TRBV6-1 and TRBJ2-3, with a possible D match to TRBD2 (6 bases). This CDR3 contains 14 residues. Germline CDR1 reads MNHNS; CDR2 reads SASEGT. V lost 3 bases to trimming and J lost 3 bases, with 10 bases between them. CDR3 sequence (DNA): TGTGCCAGCAGTGAGACGGGAGAAACAGATACGCAGTATTTT. The encoded protein is CASSETGETDTQYF.

The J gene is TRBJ2-7, the V gene TRBV6-1; 9 positions match TRBD2. The CDR3 sequence is 17 residues long. CDR1 and CDR2 (germline): MNHNS, SASEGT. V shed 4 bases and J 0 bases; nucleotides not matched to a gene: 10. Written as DNA, the CDR3 is TGTGCCAGCAGTGCGGGTCTAGCGGGGTTGGGCTCCTACGAGCAGTACTTC. As protein: CASSAGLAGLGSYEQYF.

This clone was found a few times. The V and J genes are TRBV4-2 and TRBJ1-2, with 10 bases matching TRBD1. Germline V gene lookup returns CDR1 LGHNA and CDR2 YNFKEQ. V was clipped by 4 bases and J by 8 bases; unmatched bases: 7. This CDR3 contains 14 residues. CDR3 residues: CASSPGTGDRGYTF. The DNA of the CDR3 is TGTGCCAGCAGCCCCGGGACAGGGGATCGAGGCTACACCTTC.

In DNA, the CDR3 is TGTGCCAGCAGTGAAGCGCAGGGGCGTAGCAATCAGCCCCAGCATTTT. This codes for CASSEAQGRSNQPQHF. The rearrangement uses TRBV6-1 and TRBJ1-5; D may be TRBD1 (6 bases). V gave up 0 bases and J gave up 0 bases, with 9 bases separating them. This CDR3 region has 16 residues. Looked up from germline, CDR1 is MNHNS and CDR2 is SASEGT.

This clone was counted between two and nine times. J is TRBJ2-7 and V is TRBV5-1; D gene uncertain. The ends were cut back, 1 base at V and 4 bases at J, with 12 bases in the middle. The length of the CDR3 is 14 residues. From germline, CDR1 is SGHRS and CDR2 YFSETQ. CDR3: CASSLMAPGYEQYF. DNA for the CDR3: TGCGCCAGCAGCTTGATGGCCCCCGGATACGAGCAGTACTTC.

The V gene is TRBV11-3, the J gene TRBJ2-2; 7 positions agree with TRBD1. The CDR3 has 14 residues. Germline trimming cut 5 bases from V and 5 bases from J; bases unmatched to any gene: 5. Looked up from germline, CDR1 is SGHNT and CDR2 is YENEEA. The CDR3 here is CASSHDRDTGELFF. The CDR3 nucleotides are TGTGCCAGCAGCCATGACAGGGATACCGGGGAGCTGTTTTTT.

The V gene is TRBV7-9, the J gene TRBJ2-5, with a weak D call TRBD1 (5 bases). The CDR3 loop spans 14 amino acids. Germline CDR1 is SEHNR and CDR2 is FQNEAQ (reference sequence). V lost 5 bases and J 2 bases, leaving 12 bases between the germline ends. The CDR3 region is CASSQNKGQETQYF. CDR3 sequence (DNA): TGTGCCAGCAGCCAGAATAAGGGGCAAGAGACCCAGTACTTC.

The CDR3 reads CASSVDQRGLAAYNEQFF. DNA of the CDR3: TGTGCCAGCAGCGTAGATCAGCGGGGACTAGCCGCATACAATGAGCAGTTCTTC. This chain links TRBV9 with TRBJ2-1; 9 nucleotides match TRBD2. Germline-derived CDR1 and CDR2 are SGDLS and YYNGEE. The CDR3 totals 18 residues. With V trimmed by 0 bases and J by 4 bases, 11 bases remained unmatched. The full variable domain, its missing parts supplied by reference TRBV9 and TRBJ2-1, is DSGVTQTPKHLITATGQRVTLRCSPRSGDLSVYWYQQSLDQGLQFLIQYYNGEERAKGNILERFSAQQFPDLHSELNLSSLELGDSALYFCASSVDQRGLAAYNEQFFGPGTRLTVL.

V is TRBV28 and J is TRBJ2-3, with D perhaps TRBD1 (5 bases). The ends were cut back, 2 bases at V and 1 base at J, with 16 bases in the middle. CDR3 length: 17 residues. Germline-derived CDR1 and CDR2 are MDHEN and SYDVKM. CDR3 nucleotides: TGTGCCAGCAGTTTACCAGCAATAGGGGCTCGCACAGATACGCAGTATTTT. The encoded protein is CASSLPAIGARTDTQYF.

This clone was found a few times. The chain links TRBV5-4 to TRBJ2-7, with D maybe TRBD1 (6 bases). The CDR3 is 13 amino acids. The V end was cut by 4 bases, the J end by 2 bases, with 10 bases between. The germline V gene has CDR1 SGHNT and CDR2 YYREEE (reference sequence). Here the CDR3 DNA reads TGTGCCAGCAGCGGGGGACACGCCTACGAGCAGTACTTC. Its translation: CASSGGHAYEQYF.

The rearrangement uses TRBV20-1 and TRBJ1-2; D unresolved. This CDR3 is built from 11 residues. V was clipped by 6 bases and J by 6 bases, with 11 bases between them. Germline V lookup: CDR1 DFQATT, CDR2 SNEGSKA (reference sequence). The CDR3 DNA reads as TGCAGTGCCCCCCGGCAGCATGGCTACACCTTC. Its translation: CSAPRQHGYTF.

V is TRBV5-5 and J is TRBJ2-7, with TRBD1 matching 7 bases. J lost 1 base, V lost 4 bases, and 5 bases had no gene match. Germline CDR1 and CDR2: SGHKS and YYEKEE (reference sequence). This CDR3 is 14 amino acids long. CDR3 DNA sequence: TGTGCCAGCAGCACCACAGGGGCTTCCTACGAGCAGTACTTC. This gives the protein CASSTTGASYEQYF. Full variable domain (remainder filled in from reference TRBV5-5 and TRBJ2-7): DAGVTQSPTHLIKTRGQQVTLRCSPISGHKSVSWYQQVLGQGPQFIFQYYEKEERGRGNFPDRFSARQFPNYSSELNVNALLLGDSALYLCASSTTGASYEQYFGPGTRLTVT.

The gene calls are TRBV11-2 and TRBJ1-2; no clear D. CDR3 length: 11 amino acids. The V gene's germline CDR1 is SGHAT and CDR2 FQNNGV. Between the trimmed V and J ends, which lost 4 bases and 8 bases, there was a span of 8 bases. CDR3 amino acids: CASSYRGGYTF. As DNA, the CDR3 is TGTGCCAGCAGCTATAGAGGCGGCTACACCTTC. The variable domain in full, completed from reference TRBV11-2 and TRBJ1-2, reads EAGVAQSPRYKIIEKRQSVAFWCNPISGHATLYWYQQILGQGPKLLIQFQNNGVVDDSQLPKDRFSAERLKGVDSTLKIQPAKLEDSAVYLCASSYRGGYTFGSGTRLTVV.

This rearrangement joins TRBV5-1 to TRBJ2-5, with D unresolved. The CDR3 runs 15 residues. Germline CDR1 is SGHRS and CDR2 is YFSETQ. V was pared by 1 base and J by 5 bases, with 15 bases between. CDR3 in amino acids: CASSLSPVDRETQYF. The CDR3 DNA is TGCGCCAGCAGCTTGTCTCCGGTGGACCGGGAGACCCAGTACTTC.

CDR3 protein: CASATRAEAFF. CDR3 in DNA: TGTGCCAGCGCGACACGTGCGGAAGCTTTCTTT. The chain is built from TRBV28 and TRBJ1-1; D remains unclear. Per germline, CDR1 MDHEN and CDR2 SYDVKM. Trimming stripped 8 bases from V and 8 bases from J, with 12 bases between. There are 11 residues in the CDR3. The variable domain in full, with the rest retrieved from reference TRBV28 and TRBJ1-1, is DVKVTQSSRYLVKRTGEKVFLECVQDMDHENMFWYRQDPGLGLRLIYFSYDVKMKEKGDIPEGYSVSREKKERFSLILESASTNQTSMYLCASATRAEAFFGQGTRLTVV.

V usage is TRBV4-2 and J usage is TRBJ2-5; 10 positions match TRBD2. CDR3 length: 15 amino acids. CDR1 and CDR2 from the germline V gene are LGHNA and YNFKEQ. The V and J ends lost 2 bases and 4 bases, in that order; junction bases with no gene match: 4. CDR3 nucleotides: TGTGCCAGCAGCCAAAACCGACTAGCGGGAGAGACCCAGTACTTC. This encodes CASSQNRLAGETQYF.

CDR3 in DNA: TGCGCCAGCAGCTCCGGGGGATGGGGCTACACCTTC. Translated: CASSSGGWGYTF. The V and J genes are TRBV5-1 and TRBJ1-2, with a tentative D call TRBD1 (5 bases). This CDR3 contains 12 residues. CDR1 is SGHRS and CDR2 is YFSETQ in the germline V gene. V was trimmed by 3 bases and J by 8 bases, leaving 11 bases between them.